The 4 T cell receptor beta chains given below trace back to one sample, sequenced in a study of T cell responses to AZD1222 COVID-19 vaccine. Profiled with immunoSEQ multiplex PCR; TCRdb holds only in-frame clones, not every one. The sample includes 40,000 or so clones, approximately 88% of them seen just once. Specimen: peripheral blood, collected 28 days after the second AZD1222 dose. Receptor source: an adult who received the AZD1222 COVID-19 vaccine.

The V and J genes are TRBV28 and TRBJ2-5; the D gene is possibly TRBD2 (5 bases). The CDR3 covers 14 residues. Germline V gene data show CDR1 as MDHEN and CDR2 as SYDVKM. Trimming took off 6 bases at V and 0 bases at J, with 11 bases between the two ends. The CDR3 loop is CASSQLVDQETQYF. CDR3 DNA sequence: TGTGCCAGCAGCCAACTAGTAGACCAAGAGACCCAGTACTTC.

The rearrangement joins TRBV9 to TRBJ1-1; TRBD1 agrees at 7 bases. This CDR3 has 15 residues. J lost 0 bases, V lost 0 bases, and 2 bases had no gene match. The germline V gene encodes CDR1 SGDLS and CDR2 YYNGEE. The CDR3, as DNA: TGTGCCAGCAGCGTAGAGGGGGCCGTGAACACTGAAGCTTTCTTT. This translates into CASSVEGAVNTEAFF.

The J gene is TRBJ1-2, the V gene TRBV6-6; 9 nucleotides match TRBD1. After removal of 5 bases from V and 0 bases from J, the junction contained 16 bases not matched to a gene. Germline lookup yields CDR1 MNHNY and CDR2 SVGAGI (reference sequence). The CDR3 spans 19 residues. The CDR3 is CASSPRPSTGGLANYGYTF. DNA for the CDR3: TGTGCCAGCAGTCCCCGACCTTCAACAGGGGGCTTAGCTAACTATGGCTACACCTTC.

The chain has TRBV29-1 and TRBJ2-1; either TRBD1 or TRBD2 may supply D (5 bases each). V lost 4 bases and J lost 5, with 15 bases in between. The CDR3 sequence is 14 residues long. Germline V lookup: CDR1 SQVTM, CDR2 ANQGSEA. The chain's CDR3 is CSVVRGFPDNEQFF. The CDR3 DNA follows: TGCAGCGTTGTGAGGGGTTTCCCCGACAATGAGCAGTTCTTC.